Listed below are T cell receptor beta chains from one sample, sequenced in a study of blood T cells in healthy people across ages. MiXCR was run by TCRdb on the 5' RACE reads, yielding one entry per CDR3 protein. The sample includes approximately 320,000 distinct CDR3 sequences, 25% to 30% of them seen just once. Source material: blood. The receptors derive from a woman in her sixties or seventies in good health. CDR3s include the opening cysteine and the closing phenylalanine or tryptophan. A D gene is named only where the DNA matches it firmly. Some rows have no size entry. The others give once, few or many, or a class for an expanded clone.

cdr3_length	v_call	clone_size	d_call	j_call	cdr3_aa	cdr3_nt
15	TRBV5-1	.	.	TRBJ1-4	CASSLSSPSNEKLFF	TGCGCCAGCAGCTTGTCGTCCCCGTCTAATGAAAAACTGTTTTTT
15	TRBV20-1	few	.	TRBJ2-6	CSASQSLSGANVLTF	TGCAGTGCTAGCCAGTCGCTCTCTGGGGCCAACGTCCTGACTTTC
15	TRBV6-5	.	.	TRBJ1-4	CASRREGGPNEKLFF	TGTGCCAGCAGACGAGAGGGGGGTCCTAATGAAAAACTGTTTTTT
15	TRBV29-1	.	.	TRBJ2-5	CSALLVAGLRETQYF	TGCAGCGCACTCCTTGTTGCGGGATTGAGAGAGACCCAGTACTTC
13	TRBV12-5	few	.	TRBJ1-1	CASGLDSSFVAFF	TGTGCTAGTGGTTTGGACAGCTCTTTTGTTGCTTTCTTT
13	TRBV4-2	few	.	TRBJ1-1	CASSQDIGTEAFF	TGTGCCAGCAGCCAAGATATCGGGACTGAAGCTTTCTTT
13	TRBV27	.	.	TRBJ2-4	CASSSLDKNIQYF	TGTGCCAGCAGTTCCCTAGACAAAAACATTCAGTACTTC
14	TRBV18	few	.	TRBJ2-7	CASSPGTDSGEQYF	TGTGCCAGCTCACCGGGAACAGATTCGGGCGAGCAGTACTTC
15	TRBV3-1	.	.	TRBJ2-2	CASSPAAANTGELFF	TGTGCCAGCAGCCCAGCGGCGGCGAACACCGGGGAGCTGTTTTTT
16	TRBV19	.	TRBD2	TRBJ2-1	CASSMSRREFKNEQFF	TGTGCCAGTAGTATGTCACGGCGGGAGTTCAAAAATGAGCAGTTCTTC
15	TRBV20-1	few	TRBD1	TRBJ2-4	CSAVGQLLAKNIQYF	TGCAGTGCTGTGGGACAGCTTCTAGCCAAAAACATTCAGTACTTC
13	TRBV20-1	.	.	TRBJ2-5	CSARGLGGETQYF	TGCAGTGCCAGGGGGTTGGGGGGAGAGACCCAGTACTTC
14	TRBV13	few	.	TRBJ2-5	CASSLLAVDQTQYF	TGTGCCAGCAGCTTATTGGCAGTCGACCAGACCCAGTACTTC
14	TRBV3-1	many	TRBD2	TRBJ2-4	CASSPGTSYGIQYF	TGTGCCAGCAGCCCAGGGACTAGCTACGGCATTCAGTACTTC
15	TRBV18	few	TRBD1	TRBJ2-3	CASSPRTGKSDTQYF	TGTGCCAGCTCACCAAGGACAGGGAAATCAGATACGCAGTATTTT
12	TRBV7-2	.	.	TRBJ1-2	CASSPTALGYTF	TGTGCCAGCAGCCCGACAGCGCTTGGCTACACCTTC
14	TRBV7-2	few	.	TRBJ1-6	CASSSQPSRSPLHF	TGTGCCAGCAGCTCCCAACCAAGTCGGTCACCCCTCCACTTT
14	TRBV25-1	.	TRBD1	TRBJ2-1	CASTPGQGGYEQFF	TGTGCCAGCACACCAGGACAGGGGGGGTATGAGCAGTTCTTC
15	TRBV7-3	few	TRBD2	TRBJ2-1	CASSLGLAGASEQFF	TGTGCCAGCAGCTTAGGACTAGCGGGAGCGAGTGAGCAGTTCTTC
15	TRBV7-2	once	.	TRBJ2-1	CASSLEWSSYNEQFF	TGTGCCAGCAGCTTAGAATGGAGCTCCTACAATGAGCAGTTCTTC
12	TRBV7-2	many	.	TRBJ2-7	CASSTGDWEQYF	TGTGCCAGCAGCACAGGGGACTGGGAGCAGTACTTC
13	TRBV20-1	.	TRBD1	TRBJ1-2	CSAPPGGGPGYAF	TGCAGTGCTCCCCCGGGAGGGGGCCCTGGCTACGCCTTC
16	TRBV4-2	.	.	TRBJ2-7	CASSQDQWGAMGEQYF	TGTGCCAGCAGCCAAGACCAGTGGGGGGCCATGGGGGAGCAGTACTTC
15	TRBV3-1	few	TRBD2	TRBJ2-7	CASSQVLAGGNEQYF	TGTGCCAGCAGCCAAGTTCTAGCGGGAGGTAACGAGCAGTACTTC
15	TRBV4-2	many	TRBD1	TRBJ1-4	CASSSTDRANEKLFF	TGTGCCAGCAGTTCCACGGACAGGGCTAATGAAAAACTGTTTTTT
14	TRBV7-2	few	.	TRBJ1-5	CASSKETGNQPQHF	TGTGCCAGCAGCAAAGAGACAGGCAATCAGCCCCAGCATTTT
16	TRBV24-1	.	TRBD1	TRBJ2-7	CATSDYLGQGIYEQYF	TGTGCCACCAGTGATTATCTAGGACAGGGGATCTACGAGCAGTACTTC
17	TRBV4-2	.	TRBD2	TRBJ2-3	CASSQGSAGGSTDTQYF	TGTGCCAGCAGCCAAGGATCGGCGGGAGGGAGCACAGATACGCAGTATTTT
14	TRBV9	.	TRBD1	TRBJ2-1	CASSPETGANEQFF	TGTGCCAGCAGCCCCGAGACAGGGGCCAATGAGCAGTTCTTC
15	TRBV11-1	.	TRBD1	TRBJ1-1	CASSPEQGAYTEAFF	TGTGCCAGCAGCCCTGAACAGGGGGCGTACACTGAAGCTTTCTTT
17	TRBV7-8	.	TRBD2	TRBJ2-7	CASSLGSSGSFAYEQYF	TGTGCCAGCAGCTTAGGCTCTAGCGGGAGTTTCGCCTACGAGCAGTACTTC
15	TRBV29-1	.	TRBD2	TRBJ2-1	CSGANVAGGPIEQFF	TGCAGCGGCGCGAACGTAGCGGGAGGGCCTATTGAGCAGTTCTTC
16	TRBV24-1	.	.	TRBJ2-1	CATSDYTRSSYNEQFF	TGTGCCACCAGTGATTATACGAGGAGCTCCTACAATGAGCAGTTCTTC
16	TRBV28	.	TRBD2	TRBJ2-5	CASSEYNSGSGETQYF	TGTGCCAGCAGTGAATATAATAGCGGGAGCGGAGAGACCCAGTACTTC
15	TRBV9	.	TRBD2	TRBJ2-5	CASSRGVAQQETQYF	TGTGCCAGCAGCCGGGGGGTAGCCCAGCAAGAGACCCAGTACTTC
17	TRBV5-1	.	.	TRBJ2-6	CASSLASSSSGANVLTF	TGCGCCAGCAGCTTGGCGTCATCAAGCTCTGGGGCCAACGTCCTGACTTTC
14	TRBV9	.	.	TRBJ1-1	CASSLEGDRTEAFF	TGTGCCAGCAGCCTCGAGGGGGATCGGACTGAAGCTTTCTTT
13	TRBV5-1	few	.	TRBJ1-4	CASSTAQGEKLFF	TGCGCCAGCAGCACCGCTCAGGGAGAAAAACTGTTTTTT
16	TRBV2	many	TRBD2	TRBJ2-7	CASSPGTSGPSYEQYF	TGTGCCAGCAGTCCCGGGACTAGCGGCCCCTCCTACGAGCAGTACTTC
14	TRBV2	.	.	TRBJ2-7	CASSPVGISDEQYF	TGTGCCAGCAGCCCTGTCGGTATCTCCGACGAGCAGTACTTC